These 2 T cell receptor beta chains share one sample of origin, sequenced in a study of T cells in Graves' hyperthyroidism and ophthalmopathy. Amplification targeted TCR beta CDR3 regions from RNA transcripts. Researchers ran a first-round RT-PCR on the TCR CDR3 using the HTBI primer set. TCRdb re-called the multiplex PCR reads with MiXCR, one entry per CDR3 protein. The sample carries some 700,000 distinct CDR3 sequences, approximately 15% recorded once. Sequencing used blood. These receptors originate from a man between 50 and 59 years old with Graves' hyperthyroidism.

This chain uses TRBV5-1 with TRBJ2-4, with 7 bases that match TRBD1. J lost 5 bases, V lost 1 base, and 3 bases had no gene match. This CDR3 spans 14 amino acids. From germline, CDR1 is SGHRS and CDR2 YFSETQ. CDR3 DNA: TGCGCCAGCAGCTTGATTGACAGGGAAAACATTCAGTACTTC. Translating it yields CASSLIDRENIQYF.

The genes are TRBV19 and TRBJ2-1; no definite D call. The CDR3 runs 15 residues. With 3 bases removed from V and 0 bases from J, the gap between germline ends came to 9 bases. CDR1 is LNHDA and CDR2 is SQIVND in the germline V gene (reference sequence). The CDR3: CASSMGVSSYNEQFF. In nucleotides, the CDR3 is TGTGCCAGTAGTATGGGTGTTAGCTCCTACAATGAGCAGTTCTTC.